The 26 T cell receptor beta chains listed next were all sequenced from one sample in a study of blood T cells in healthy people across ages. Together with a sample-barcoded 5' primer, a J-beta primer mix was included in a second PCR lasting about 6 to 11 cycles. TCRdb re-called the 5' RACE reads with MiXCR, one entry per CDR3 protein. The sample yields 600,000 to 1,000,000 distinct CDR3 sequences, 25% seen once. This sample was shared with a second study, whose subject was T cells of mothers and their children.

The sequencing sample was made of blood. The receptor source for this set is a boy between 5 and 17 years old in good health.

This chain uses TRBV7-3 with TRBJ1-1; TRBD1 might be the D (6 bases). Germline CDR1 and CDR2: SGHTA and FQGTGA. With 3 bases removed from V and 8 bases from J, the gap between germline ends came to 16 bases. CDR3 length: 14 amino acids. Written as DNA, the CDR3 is TGTGCCAGCAGCTTGGATGGGGGGCGCGGGGAAGCTTTCTTT. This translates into CASSLDGGRGEAFF.

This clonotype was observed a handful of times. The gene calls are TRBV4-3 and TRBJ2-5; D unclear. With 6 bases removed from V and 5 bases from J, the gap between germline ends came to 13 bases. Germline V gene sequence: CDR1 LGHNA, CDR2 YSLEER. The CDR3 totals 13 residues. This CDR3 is CASRSRGEETQYF. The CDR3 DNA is TGCGCCAGCAGATCGAGAGGAGAGGAGACCCAGTACTTC.

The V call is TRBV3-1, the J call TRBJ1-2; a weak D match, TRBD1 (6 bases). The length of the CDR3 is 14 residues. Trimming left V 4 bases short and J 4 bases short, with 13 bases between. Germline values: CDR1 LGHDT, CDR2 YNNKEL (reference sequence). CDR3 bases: TGTGCCAGCAGCCCCGGGGGGCCCGGCTATGGCTACACCTTC. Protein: CASSPGGPGYGYTF.

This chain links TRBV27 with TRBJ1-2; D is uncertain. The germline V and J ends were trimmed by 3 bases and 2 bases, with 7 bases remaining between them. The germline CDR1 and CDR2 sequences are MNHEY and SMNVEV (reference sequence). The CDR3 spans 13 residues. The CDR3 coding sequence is TGTGCCAGCAGTTTCGAGGCGAACTATGGCTACACCTTC. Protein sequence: CASSFEANYGYTF.

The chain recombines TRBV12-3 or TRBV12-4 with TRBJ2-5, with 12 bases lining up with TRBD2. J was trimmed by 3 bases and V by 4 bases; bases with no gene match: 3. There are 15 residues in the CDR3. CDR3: CASSSPSGREETQYF. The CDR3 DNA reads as TGTGCCAGCAGTTCACCTAGCGGGAGGGAAGAGACCCAGTACTTC.

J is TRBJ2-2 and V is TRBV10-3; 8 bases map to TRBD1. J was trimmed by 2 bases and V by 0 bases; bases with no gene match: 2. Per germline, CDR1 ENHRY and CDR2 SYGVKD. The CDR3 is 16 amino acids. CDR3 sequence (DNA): TGTGCCATCAGTGAGTCCGGGACAGGCAACACCGGGGAGCTGTTTTTT. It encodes CAISESGTGNTGELFF.

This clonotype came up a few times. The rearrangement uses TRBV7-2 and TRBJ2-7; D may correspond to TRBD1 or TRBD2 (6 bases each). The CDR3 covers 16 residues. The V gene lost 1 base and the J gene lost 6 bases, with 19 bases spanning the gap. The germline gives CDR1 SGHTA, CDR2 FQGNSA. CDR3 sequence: CASSLDGGRVAPEQYF. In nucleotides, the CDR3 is TGTGCCAGCAGCTTAGACGGGGGCAGGGTGGCCCCCGAGCAGTACTTC.

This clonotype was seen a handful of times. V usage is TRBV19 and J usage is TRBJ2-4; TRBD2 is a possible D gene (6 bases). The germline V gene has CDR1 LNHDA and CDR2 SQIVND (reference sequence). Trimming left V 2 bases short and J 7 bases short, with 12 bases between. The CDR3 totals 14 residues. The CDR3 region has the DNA TGTGCCAGTAGTATATTGGGACTGAGTAACATTCAGTACTTC. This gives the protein CASSILGLSNIQYF.

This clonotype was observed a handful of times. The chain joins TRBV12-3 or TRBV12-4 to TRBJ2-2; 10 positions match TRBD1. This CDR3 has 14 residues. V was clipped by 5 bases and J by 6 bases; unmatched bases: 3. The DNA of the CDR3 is TGTGCCAGCAGTCCTGGGACAGGGGCCGGGGAGCTGTTTTTT. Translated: CASSPGTGAGELFF.

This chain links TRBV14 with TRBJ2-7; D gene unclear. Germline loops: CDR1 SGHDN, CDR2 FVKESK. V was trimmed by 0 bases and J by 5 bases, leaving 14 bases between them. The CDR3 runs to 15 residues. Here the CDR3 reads CASSQDRVREDEQYF. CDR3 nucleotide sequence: TGTGCCAGCAGCCAAGATAGGGTCCGTGAGGACGAGCAGTACTTC.

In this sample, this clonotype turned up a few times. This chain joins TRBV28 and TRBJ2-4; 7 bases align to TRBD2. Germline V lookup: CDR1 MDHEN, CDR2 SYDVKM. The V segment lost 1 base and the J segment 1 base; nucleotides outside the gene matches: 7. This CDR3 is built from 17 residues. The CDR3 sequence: CASSLYASGKAKNIQYF. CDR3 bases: TGTGCCAGCAGTTTATATGCCAGCGGGAAGGCCAAAAACATTCAGTACTTC.

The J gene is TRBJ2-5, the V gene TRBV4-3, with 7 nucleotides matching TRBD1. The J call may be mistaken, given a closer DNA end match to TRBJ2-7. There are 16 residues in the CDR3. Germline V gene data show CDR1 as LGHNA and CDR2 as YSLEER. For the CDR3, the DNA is TGCGCCAGCAGCCAAGATTTCGTACAGGGGTGGTACGAGCAGTACTTC. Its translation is CASSQDFVQGWYEQYF.

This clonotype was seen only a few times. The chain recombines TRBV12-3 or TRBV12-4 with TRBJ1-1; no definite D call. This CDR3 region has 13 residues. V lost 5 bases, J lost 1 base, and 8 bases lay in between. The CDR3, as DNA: TGTGCCAGCAGTCATACCCCGAACACTGAAGCTTTCTTT. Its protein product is CASSHTPNTEAFF.

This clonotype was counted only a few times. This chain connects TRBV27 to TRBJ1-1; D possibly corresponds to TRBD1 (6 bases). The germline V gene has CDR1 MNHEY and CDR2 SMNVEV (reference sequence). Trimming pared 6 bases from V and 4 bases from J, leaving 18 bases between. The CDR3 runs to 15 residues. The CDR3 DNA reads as TGTGCCAGCAGATCTACAGGGTTCTTGGGCACTGAAGCTTTCTTT. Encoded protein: CASRSTGFLGTEAFF.

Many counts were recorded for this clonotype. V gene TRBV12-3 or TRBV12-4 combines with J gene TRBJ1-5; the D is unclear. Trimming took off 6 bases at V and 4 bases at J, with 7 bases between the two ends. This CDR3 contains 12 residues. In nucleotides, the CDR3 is TGTGCCAGCAGCCACCCGAATCAGCCCCAGCATTTT. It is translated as CASSHPNQPQHF.

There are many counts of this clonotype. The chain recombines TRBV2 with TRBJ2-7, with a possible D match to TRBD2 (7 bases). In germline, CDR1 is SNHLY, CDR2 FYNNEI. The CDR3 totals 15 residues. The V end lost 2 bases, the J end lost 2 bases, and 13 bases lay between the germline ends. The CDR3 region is CASSETAGAAYEQYF. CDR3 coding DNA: TGTGCCAGCAGTGAAACCGCGGGGGCCGCCTACGAGCAGTACTTC.

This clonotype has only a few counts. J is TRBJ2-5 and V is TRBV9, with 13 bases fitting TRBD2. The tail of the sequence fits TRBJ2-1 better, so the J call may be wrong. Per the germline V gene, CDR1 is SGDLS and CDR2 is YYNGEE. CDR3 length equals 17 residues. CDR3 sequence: CASSPRLAGGEGNEQFF. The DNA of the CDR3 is TGTGCCAGCAGCCCAAGACTAGCGGGAGGTGAAGGGAATGAGCAGTTCTTC.

This CDR3 reads CASSSVGQGNTEAFF. The CDR3 region has the DNA TGTGCCAGCAGCTCCGTGGGACAGGGAAACACTGAAGCTTTCTTT. The chain recombines TRBV7-2 with TRBJ1-1; TRBD1 agrees at 9 bases. The V segment lost 4 bases and the J segment 2 bases; nucleotides outside the gene matches: 5. This CDR3 is built from 15 residues. From germline, CDR1 is SGHTA and CDR2 FQGNSA.

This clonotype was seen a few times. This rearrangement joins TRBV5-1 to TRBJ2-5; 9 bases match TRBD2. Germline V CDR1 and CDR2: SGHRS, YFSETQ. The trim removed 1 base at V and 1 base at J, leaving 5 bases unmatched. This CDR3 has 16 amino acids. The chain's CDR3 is CASSLTAGGLQETQYF. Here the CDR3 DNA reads TGCGCCAGCAGCTTGACGGCGGGGGGGCTCCAAGAGACCCAGTACTTC.

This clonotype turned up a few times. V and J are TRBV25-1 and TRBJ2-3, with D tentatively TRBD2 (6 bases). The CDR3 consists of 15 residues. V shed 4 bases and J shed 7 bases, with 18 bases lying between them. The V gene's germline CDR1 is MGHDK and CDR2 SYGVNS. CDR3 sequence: CASSVLADRSNTQYF. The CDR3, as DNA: TGTGCCAGCAGTGTACTAGCTGATAGATCCAATACGCAGTATTTT.

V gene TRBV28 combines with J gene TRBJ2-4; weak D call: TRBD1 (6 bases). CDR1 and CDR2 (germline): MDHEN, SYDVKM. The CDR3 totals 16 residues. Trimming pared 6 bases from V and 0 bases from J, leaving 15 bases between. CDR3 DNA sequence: TGTGCCAGCAGCCTCAGGGGCCAATTAGCCAAAAACATTCAGTACTTC. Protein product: CASSLRGQLAKNIQYF.

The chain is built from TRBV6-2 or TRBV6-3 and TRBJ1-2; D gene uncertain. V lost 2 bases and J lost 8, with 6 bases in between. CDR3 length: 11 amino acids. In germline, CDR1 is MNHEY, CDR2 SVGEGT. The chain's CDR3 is CASSYVGGYTF. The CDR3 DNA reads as TGTGCCAGCAGTTACGTAGGCGGCTACACCTTC.

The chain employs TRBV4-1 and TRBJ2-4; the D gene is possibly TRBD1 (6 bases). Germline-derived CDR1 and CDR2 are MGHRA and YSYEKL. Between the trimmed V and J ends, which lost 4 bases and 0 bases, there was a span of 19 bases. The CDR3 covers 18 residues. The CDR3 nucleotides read TGCGCCAGCAGCCGCACAGCAGGGGCCAAAGTAGCCAAAAACATTCAGTACTTC. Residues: CASSRTAGAKVAKNIQYF.

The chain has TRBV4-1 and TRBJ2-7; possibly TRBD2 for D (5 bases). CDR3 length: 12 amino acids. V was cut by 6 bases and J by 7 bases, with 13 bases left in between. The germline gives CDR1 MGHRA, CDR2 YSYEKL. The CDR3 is CASRGDRWEQYF. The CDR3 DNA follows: TGCGCCAGCAGGGGAGATAGGTGGGAGCAGTACTTC.

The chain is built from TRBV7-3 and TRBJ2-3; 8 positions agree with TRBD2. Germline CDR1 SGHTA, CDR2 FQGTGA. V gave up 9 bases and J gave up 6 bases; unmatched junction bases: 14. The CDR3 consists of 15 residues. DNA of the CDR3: TGTGCCAGTAGTGTATCCGGGGGGGCAAGTGATACGCAGTATTTT. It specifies CASSVSGGASDTQYF.

In DNA form, the CDR3 reads TGTGCCAGCAGAGAGCGGTACCAAGAGACCCAGTACTTC. This codes for CASRERYQETQYF. The rearrangement uses TRBV12-3 or TRBV12-4 and TRBJ2-5; tentative D call: TRBD2 (5 bases). The CDR3 contains 13 residues. Trimming pared 6 bases from V and 0 bases from J, leaving 8 bases between.